This T cell receptor beta chain appears in the sequencing data of a study of blood T cell repertoires in COVID-19. Study-wide background: PBMCs, B-cell-depleted T cells, or T cells were the source of the cDNA or gDNA that made up the material.

The assay was immunoSEQ multiplex PCR, and TCRdb's table has in-frame clones only and misses some. The data contain 150,000 to 200,000 clones, around 93% of them singletons. This CDR3 comprises 13 residues. CDR1 is KGHDR and CDR2 is SFDVKD in the germline V gene. V dropped 2 bases and J dropped 3 bases, with 7 bases sitting between them. This clone came up once. Enrolment of Seattle patients took place during active infection, and they were followed longitudinally. This sequence joins TRBV24-1 and TRBJ2-7; tentative D call: TRBD2 (5 bases). Sequenced sample: peripheral blood. This clonotype was obtained from a man aged 25 to 40 with COVID-19, enrolled during active disease. In DNA, the CDR3 is TGTGCCACCAGTGATTCGGGGAGCTACGAGCAGTACTTC. Protein sequence: CATSDSGSYEQYF.